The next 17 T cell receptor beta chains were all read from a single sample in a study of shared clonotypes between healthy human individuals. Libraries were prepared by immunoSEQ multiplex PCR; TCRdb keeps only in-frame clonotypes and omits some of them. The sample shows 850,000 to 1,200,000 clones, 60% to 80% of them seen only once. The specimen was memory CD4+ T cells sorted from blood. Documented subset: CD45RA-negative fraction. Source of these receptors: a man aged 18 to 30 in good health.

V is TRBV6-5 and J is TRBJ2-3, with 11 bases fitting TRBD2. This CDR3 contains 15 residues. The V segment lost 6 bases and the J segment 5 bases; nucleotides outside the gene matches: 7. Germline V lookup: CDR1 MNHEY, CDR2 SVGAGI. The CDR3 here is CASSLSGRAGDTQYF. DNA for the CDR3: TGTGCCAGCAGCCTTAGCGGGAGGGCCGGAGATACGCAGTATTTT.

The CDR3 region has the DNA TGTGCCAGCAGCCATGGGACAGGGAGCAATCAGCCCCAGCATTTT. Translated: CASSHGTGSNQPQHF. The V gene is TRBV7-2, the J gene TRBJ1-5, with 9 bases aligning to TRBD1. CDR1 and CDR2 (germline): SGHTA, FQGNSA. J was trimmed by 1 base and V by 5 bases; bases with no gene match: 3. There are 15 residues in the CDR3.

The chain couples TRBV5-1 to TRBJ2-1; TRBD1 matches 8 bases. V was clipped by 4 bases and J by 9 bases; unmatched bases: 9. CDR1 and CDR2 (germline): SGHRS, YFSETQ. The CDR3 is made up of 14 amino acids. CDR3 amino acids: CASSPGQVVSEQFF. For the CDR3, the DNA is TGCGCCAGCAGCCCGGGACAGGTTGTCAGTGAGCAGTTCTTC.

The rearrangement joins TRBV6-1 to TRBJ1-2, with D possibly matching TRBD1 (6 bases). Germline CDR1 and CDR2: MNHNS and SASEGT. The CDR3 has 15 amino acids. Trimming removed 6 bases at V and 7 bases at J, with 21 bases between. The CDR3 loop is CASRAPVGGGGGYTF. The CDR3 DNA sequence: TGTGCCAGCAGGGCCCCGGTAGGGGGTGGAGGTGGCTACACCTTC.

The CDR3 here is CASSFEGPYEQYF. The CDR3 region has the DNA TGTGCCAGCAGCTTTGAAGGACCCTACGAGCAGTACTTC. This chain connects TRBV7-9 to TRBJ2-7; no reliable D call. V was cut by 3 bases and J by 2 bases, with 8 bases left in between. The CDR3 is 13 amino acids. The germline V gene encodes CDR1 SEHNR and CDR2 FQNEAQ (reference sequence).

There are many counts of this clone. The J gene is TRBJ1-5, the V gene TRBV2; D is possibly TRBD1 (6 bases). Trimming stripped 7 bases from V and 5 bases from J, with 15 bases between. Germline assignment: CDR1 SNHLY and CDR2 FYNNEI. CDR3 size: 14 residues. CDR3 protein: CASTGAAGDQPQHF. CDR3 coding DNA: TGTGCCAGCACAGGGGCGGCAGGTGATCAGCCCCAGCATTTT.

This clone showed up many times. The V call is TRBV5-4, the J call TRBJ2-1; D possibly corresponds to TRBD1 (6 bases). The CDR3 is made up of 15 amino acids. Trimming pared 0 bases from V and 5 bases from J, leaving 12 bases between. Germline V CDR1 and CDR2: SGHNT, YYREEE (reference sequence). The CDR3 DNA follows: TGTGCCAGCAGCTTGGGTGGGGGCTATAACAATGAGCAGTTCTTC. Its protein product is CASSLGGGYNNEQFF.

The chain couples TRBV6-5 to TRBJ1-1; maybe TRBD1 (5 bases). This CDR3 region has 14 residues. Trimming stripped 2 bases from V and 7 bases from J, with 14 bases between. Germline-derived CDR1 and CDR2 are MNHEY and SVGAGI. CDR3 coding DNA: TGTGCCAGCAGTTACAACGGGGGATTCGGTGAAGCTTTCTTT. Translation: CASSYNGGFGEAFF.

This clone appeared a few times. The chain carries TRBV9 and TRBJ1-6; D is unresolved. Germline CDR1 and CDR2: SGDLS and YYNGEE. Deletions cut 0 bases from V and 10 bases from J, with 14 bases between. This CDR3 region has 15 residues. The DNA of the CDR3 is TGTGCCAGCAGCGTAGGGCCACCGGGAGAGTCACCCCTCCACTTT. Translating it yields CASSVGPPGESPLHF. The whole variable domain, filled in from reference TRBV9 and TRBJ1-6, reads DSGVTQTPKHLITATGQRVTLRCSPRSGDLSVYWYQQSLDQGLQFLIQYYNGEERAKGNILERFSAQQFPDLHSELNLSSLELGDSALYFCASSVGPPGESPLHFGNGTRLTVT.

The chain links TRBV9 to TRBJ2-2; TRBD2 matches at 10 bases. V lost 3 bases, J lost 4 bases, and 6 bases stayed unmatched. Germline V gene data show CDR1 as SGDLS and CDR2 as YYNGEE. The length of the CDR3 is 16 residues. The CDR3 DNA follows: TGTGCCAGCAGCGACAGGGTAGCGGGAGGCACCGGGGAGCTGTTTTTT. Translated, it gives CASSDRVAGGTGELFF.

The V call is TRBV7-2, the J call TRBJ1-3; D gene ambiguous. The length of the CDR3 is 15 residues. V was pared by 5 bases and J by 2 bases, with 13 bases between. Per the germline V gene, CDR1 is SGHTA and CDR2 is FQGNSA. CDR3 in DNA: TGTGCCAGCAGCCGAGGACGTCTTCCTGGAAACACCATATATTTT. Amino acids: CASSRGRLPGNTIYF.

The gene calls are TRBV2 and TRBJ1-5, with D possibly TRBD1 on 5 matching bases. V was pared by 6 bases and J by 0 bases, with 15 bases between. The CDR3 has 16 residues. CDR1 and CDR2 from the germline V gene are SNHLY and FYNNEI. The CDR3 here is CASREQAGYSNQPQHF. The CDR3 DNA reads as TGTGCCAGCAGGGAACAGGCTGGGTATAGCAATCAGCCCCAGCATTTT.

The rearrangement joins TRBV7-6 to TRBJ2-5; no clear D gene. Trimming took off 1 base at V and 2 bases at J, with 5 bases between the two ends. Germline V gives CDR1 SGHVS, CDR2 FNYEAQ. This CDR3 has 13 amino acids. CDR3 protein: CASSLVQQETQYF. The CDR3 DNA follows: TGTGCCAGCAGCTTAGTACAACAAGAGACCCAGTACTTC.

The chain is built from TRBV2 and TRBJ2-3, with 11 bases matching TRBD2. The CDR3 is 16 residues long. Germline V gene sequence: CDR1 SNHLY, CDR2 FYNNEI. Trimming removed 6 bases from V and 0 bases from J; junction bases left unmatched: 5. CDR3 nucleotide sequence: TGTGCCAGCAGCCCGACTAGCGGGAAAAGCACAGATACGCAGTATTTT. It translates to CASSPTSGKSTDTQYF.

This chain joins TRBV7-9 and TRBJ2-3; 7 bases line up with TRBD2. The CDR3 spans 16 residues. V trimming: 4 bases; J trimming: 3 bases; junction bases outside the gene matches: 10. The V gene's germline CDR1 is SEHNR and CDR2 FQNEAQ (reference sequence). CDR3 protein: CASSSAGGGRTDTQYF. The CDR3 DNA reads TGTGCCAGCAGCTCCGCTGGGGGGGGTAGAACAGATACGCAGTATTTT.

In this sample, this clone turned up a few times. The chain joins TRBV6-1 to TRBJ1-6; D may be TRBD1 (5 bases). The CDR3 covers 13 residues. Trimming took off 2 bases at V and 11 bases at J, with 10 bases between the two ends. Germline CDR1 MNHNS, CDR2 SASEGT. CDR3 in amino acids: CASSELGGTPLHF. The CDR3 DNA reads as TGTGCCAGCAGTGAACTCGGGGGAACACCCCTCCACTTT.

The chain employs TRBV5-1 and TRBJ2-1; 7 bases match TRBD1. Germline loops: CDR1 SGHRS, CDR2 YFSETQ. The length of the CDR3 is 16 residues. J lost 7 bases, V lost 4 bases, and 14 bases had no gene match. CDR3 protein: CASSPTGPREGNEQFF. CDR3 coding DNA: TGCGCCAGCAGCCCGACAGGGCCGCGAGAGGGAAATGAGCAGTTCTTC.